This T cell receptor beta chain was documented in a study of blood T cell repertoires in COVID-19. About the research overall: COVID-19 samples collected from the United States, Italy and Spain covered acute and convalescent phases. T cells, B-cell-depleted T cells, or PBMCs supplied cDNA or gDNA.

From germline, CDR1 is KGHSY and CDR2 FQNENV. The V and J ends lost 1 base and 5 bases respectively, with 20 bases between them. The CDR3 is 18 amino acids. Original analysis: By means of reference gene primer amplification, nucleated cell counts were estimated. Produced via immunoSEQ multiplex PCR; TCRdb's table is partial and in-frame only. V and J calls and clone size are copied from that table; D and trimming were computed from the DNA. The repertoire has roughly 160,000 clones, about 83% of them found once; the top ten carry around 2%. The rearrangement links TRBV16 to TRBJ1-4; D perhaps matches TRBD1 (6 bases). Sequencing was carried out using peripheral blood. The receptor was derived from an elderly woman with acute or convalescent COVID-19. Written as DNA, the CDR3 is TGTGCCAGCAGCCAATTCGACATGACGGACAGCGTAAATGAAAAACTGTTTTTT. It specifies CASSQFDMTDSVNEKLFF.